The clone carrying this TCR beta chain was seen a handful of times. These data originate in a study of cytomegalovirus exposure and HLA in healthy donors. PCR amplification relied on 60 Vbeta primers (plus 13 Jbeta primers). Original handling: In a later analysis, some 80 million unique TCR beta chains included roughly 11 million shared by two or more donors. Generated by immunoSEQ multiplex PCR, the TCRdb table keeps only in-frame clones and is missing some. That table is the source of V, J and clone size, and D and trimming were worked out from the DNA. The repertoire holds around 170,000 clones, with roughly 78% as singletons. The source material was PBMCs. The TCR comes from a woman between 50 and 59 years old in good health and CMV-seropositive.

The CDR3 spells CASPPPGQGVGPLHF. In nucleotides, the CDR3 is TGCGCCAGCCCCCCCCCGGGACAGGGGGTTGGACCCCTCCACTTT. The V gene is TRBV10-1, the J gene TRBJ1-6; 11 bases match TRBD1. With V trimmed by 8 bases and J by 12 bases, 12 bases remained unmatched. The length of the CDR3 is 15 residues. The germline gives CDR1 WNHNN, CDR2 SYGVQD (reference sequence).